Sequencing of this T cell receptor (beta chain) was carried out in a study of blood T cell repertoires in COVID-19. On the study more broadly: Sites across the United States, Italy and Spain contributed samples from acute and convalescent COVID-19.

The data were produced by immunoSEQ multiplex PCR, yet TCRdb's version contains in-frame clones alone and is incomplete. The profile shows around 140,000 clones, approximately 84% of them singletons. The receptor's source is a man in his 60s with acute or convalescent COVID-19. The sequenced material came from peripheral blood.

The CDR3 reads CASSFSSRTYNEQFF. The CDR3 region has the DNA TGTGCCAGCAGTTTTAGCAGCCGAACCTACAATGAGCAGTTCTTC. The chain uses TRBV27 and TRBJ2-1; D unresolved. The CDR3 is 15 residues long. The V gene lost 3 bases and the J gene lost 2 bases, with 11 bases spanning the gap. Germline values: CDR1 MNHEY, CDR2 SMNVEV (reference sequence).